A single sample gave rise to the 26 T cell receptor beta chains below, sequenced in a study of shared clonotypes between healthy human individuals (dated by TCRdb to about 2020). Library method: the immunoSEQ multiplex PCR assay. This is the immuneACCESS table as TCRdb keeps it, with only in-frame sequences that have V and J called. A part of the clones is gone; compared with another copy, unresolved V genes explain less than half, and the rest is unexplained. This sample gives just over 2,000,000 clones in total; around 96% of them show up just once. The top ten hold approximately 1.2% of the sample. CD8 naive samples consisted of CD45RO-negative cells that were positively selected for CCR7, yielding a CD45RA+CCR7+ population without TemRA cells. Sequences were obtained from naive CD8+ T cells sorted from blood. What this sample's cell subset or site label stands for: CD45RA+CCR7+. Receptors were obtained from a man younger than 35 in good health.

The chain employs TRBV6-1 and TRBJ2-1; 9 bases line up with TRBD2. The CDR3 consists of 15 residues. Germline V CDR1 and CDR2: MNHNS, SASEGT. V gave up 5 bases and J gave up 9 bases; unmatched junction bases: 11. CDR3: CASSLRRGGPGEQFF. The CDR3 DNA reads as TGTGCCAGCAGTTTACGGCGGGGGGGCCCCGGTGAGCAGTTCTTC.

This clone appeared a single time. The rearrangement uses TRBV14 and TRBJ2-7, with no clear D. The length of the CDR3 is 15 residues. V lost 3 bases and J lost 1, with 13 bases in between. Per germline, CDR1 SGHDN and CDR2 FVKESK. This CDR3 reads CASSQEFTASYEQYF. The CDR3 nucleotides are TGTGCCAGCAGCCAGGAATTCACGGCGTCCTACGAGCAGTACTTC.

This chain connects TRBV4-1 to TRBJ2-7; no clear D gene. The CDR3 extends over 13 amino acids. Trimming pared 1 base from V and 2 bases from J, leaving 6 bases between. The V gene's germline CDR1 is MGHRA and CDR2 YSYEKL. CDR3 sequence reads: CASSQAHPYEQYF. As DNA, the CDR3 is TGCGCCAGCAGCCAAGCGCATCCCTACGAGCAGTACTTC.

A remark on this clone: The sample carries other DNA sequences with the same CDR3. The DNA for the CDR3 is TGTGCCAGCAGCTCGGACTCTTACAATGAGCAGTTCTTC. Translated, it gives CASSSDSYNEQFF. V gene TRBV7-3 combines with J gene TRBJ2-1; D is possibly TRBD2 (5 bases). In germline, CDR1 is SGHTA, CDR2 FQGTGA. The V end lost 4 bases, the J end lost 4 bases, and 8 bases lay between the germline ends. The length of the CDR3 is 13 residues.

On this clone: This same CDR3 is encoded by further DNA sequences in the sample. The chain joins TRBV5-1 to TRBJ2-1, with a tentative D call TRBD2 (5 bases). Germline CDR1 reads SGHRS; CDR2 reads YFSETQ. V dropped 0 bases and J dropped 3 bases, with 10 bases sitting between them. The CDR3 consists of 15 residues. The DNA of the CDR3 is TGCGCCAGCAGCTTGGTTGCGGGCGGCTACAATGAGCAGTTCTTC. It yields the protein CASSLVAGGYNEQFF.

The chain couples TRBV5-4 to TRBJ2-3; 12 bases are a match to TRBD2. The CDR3 runs 17 residues. CDR1 and CDR2 from the germline V gene are SGHNT and YYREEE (reference sequence). V dropped 0 bases and J dropped 5; count of bases not matched to a gene: 7. The CDR3 DNA is TGTGCCAGCAGCTTGGCGGCTAGCGGGAGGGCTGAAGATACGCAGTATTTT. Translation gives CASSLAASGRAEDTQYF.

This clone showed up just once. This sequence joins TRBV29-1 and TRBJ1-3; D not resolved. The CDR3 consists of 12 residues. The V gene lost 2 bases and the J gene lost 4 bases, with 6 bases spanning the gap. Germline V gene data show CDR1 as SQVTM and CDR2 as ANQGSEA. CDR3 residues: CSVEPLGNTIYF. CDR3 nucleotides: TGCAGCGTTGAACCCTTAGGAAACACCATATATTTT.

The J gene is TRBJ2-7, the V gene TRBV27; tentative D call: TRBD1 (6 bases). Germline loops: CDR1 MNHEY, CDR2 SMNVEV (reference sequence). The V end was cut by 0 bases, the J end by 2 bases, with 11 bases between. CDR3 size: 15 residues. CDR3 nucleotide sequence: TGTGCCAGCAGTTTATCCCAGACAGGAACCTACGAGCAGTACTTC. As protein: CASSLSQTGTYEQYF.

The chain couples TRBV6-5 to TRBJ1-2, with 9 nucleotides matching TRBD1. Germline V gives CDR1 MNHEY, CDR2 SVGAGI. CDR3 length equals 15 residues. V lost 6 bases and J lost 3; bases outside the gene matches: 8. The CDR3 sequence: CASRSGQGKDYGYTF. The DNA for the CDR3 is TGTGCCAGCAGATCCGGACAGGGGAAGGACTATGGCTACACCTTC.

Of note for this clone: The sample carries other DNA sequences with the same CDR3. V gene TRBV19 combines with J gene TRBJ2-1; TRBD2 might be the D (6 bases). The CDR3 is 13 residues long. The V gene's germline CDR1 is LNHDA and CDR2 SQIVND (reference sequence). V dropped 5 bases and J dropped 1 base, with 6 bases sitting between them. The CDR3 bases are TGTGCCAGTAGTGGGGGGTCCTACAATGAGCAGTTCTTC. Translated: CASSGGSYNEQFF.

V usage is TRBV7-9 and J usage is TRBJ2-2; the D is unclear. Trimming left V 7 bases short and J 1 base short, with 10 bases between. The V gene's germline CDR1 is SEHNR and CDR2 FQNEAQ (reference sequence). The CDR3 length is 14 residues. The CDR3 nucleotides read TGTGCCAGCACCCCCCCACTGAACACCGGGGAGCTGTTTTTT. Amino acid sequence: CASTPPLNTGELFF.

The J gene is TRBJ1-5, the V gene TRBV7-2; the D gene is possibly TRBD1 (6 bases). Trimming left V 1 base short and J 0 bases short, with 7 bases between. The V gene's germline CDR1 is SGHTA and CDR2 FQGNSA. The CDR3 covers 15 residues. In DNA, the CDR3 is TGTGCCAGCAGCTTAGGGACAGCTAGCAATCAGCCCCAGCATTTT. Translating gives CASSLGTASNQPQHF.

The J gene is TRBJ2-7, the V gene TRBV11-1; 7 bases fit TRBD1. Unmatched junction bases numbered 7, after V lost 3 bases and J lost 2 bases. The CDR3 length is 15 residues. The germline V gene encodes CDR1 SGHAT and CDR2 FQDESV (reference sequence). The CDR3, as DNA: TGTGCCAGCAGCTTTGAAGTGGGACAGACCTACGAGCAGTACTTC. This gives the protein CASSFEVGQTYEQYF.

The V call is TRBV7-8, the J call TRBJ2-1; a possible D gene is TRBD2 (6 bases). This CDR3 spans 15 amino acids. Germline V gives CDR1 SGHVS, CDR2 FQNEAQ. The germline V and J ends were trimmed by 6 bases and 3 bases, with 15 bases remaining between them. The CDR3 spells CASRHQTGVYNEQFF. CDR3 sequence (DNA): TGTGCCAGCAGGCACCAGACGGGGGTCTACAATGAGCAGTTCTTC.

V gene TRBV28 combines with J gene TRBJ2-1, with TRBD2 matching 14 bases. CDR3 length equals 16 residues. V lost 5 bases and J lost 0; bases outside the gene matches: 0. CDR1 is MDHEN, CDR2 SYDVKM, per germline. The DNA for the CDR3 is TGTGCCAGCAGTGGGACTAGCGGGAGCTCCTACAATGAGCAGTTCTTC. Translated: CASSGTSGSSYNEQFF. Drawing the rest from reference TRBV28 and TRBJ2-1, the complete variable domain is DVKVTQSSRYLVKRTGEKVFLECVQDMDHENMFWYRQDPGLGLRLIYFSYDVKMKEKGDIPEGYSVSREKKERFSLILESASTNQTSMYLCASSGTSGSSYNEQFFGPGTRLTVL.

This clone was found once. The identical CDR3 is also encoded by other nucleotide sequences in the sample. This chain uses TRBV4-3 with TRBJ2-7, with no clear D. Germline CDR1 reads LGHNA; CDR2 reads YSLEER. The CDR3 loop spans 13 amino acids. V shed 3 bases and J shed 3 bases, with 9 bases lying between them. CDR3 sequence: CASSQERFYEQYF. The CDR3 nucleotides are TGCGCCAGCAGCCAGGAGAGGTTCTACGAGCAGTACTTC.

This clone was detected only once. Other nucleotide sequences in the sample specify the same CDR3. CDR3 in amino acids: CASSQGSQPQHF. CDR3 in DNA: TGTGCCAGCAGCCAGGGGAGCCAGCCCCAGCATTTT. The rearrangement uses TRBV14 and TRBJ1-5; D gene uncertain. The germline V gene encodes CDR1 SGHDN and CDR2 FVKESK. The ends were cut back, 3 bases at V and 7 bases at J, with 7 bases in the middle. CDR3 length equals 12 residues.

This clone was observed once. This rearrangement joins TRBV7-9 to TRBJ2-1; TRBD1 aligns across 8 bases. The germline gives CDR1 SEHNR, CDR2 FQNEAQ (reference sequence). The CDR3 is 15 amino acids. With V trimmed by 5 bases and J by 6 bases, 9 bases remained unmatched. The chain's CDR3 is CASSTSDREGNEQFF. The DNA for the CDR3 is TGTGCCAGCAGCACCTCGGACAGGGAAGGCAATGAGCAGTTCTTC.

The chain is built from TRBV7-6 and TRBJ2-1; possible D gene TRBD2, 6 bases. The V gene lost 2 bases and the J gene lost 0 bases, with 11 bases spanning the gap. The CDR3 covers 16 residues. Germline lookup yields CDR1 SGHVS and CDR2 FNYEAQ. The CDR3 DNA follows: TGTGCCAGCAGCTTATGGGTGGGAGGCTCCTACAATGAGCAGTTCTTC. Its translation: CASSLWVGGSYNEQFF.

A remark on this clone: Other DNA sequences in the sample encode the same CDR3. The CDR3 sequence: CASSQYRGSNQPQHF. The CDR3 region has the DNA TGCGCCAGCAGCCAATACAGGGGTAGCAATCAGCCCCAGCATTTT. V is TRBV4-1 and J is TRBJ1-5; TRBD1 agrees at 7 bases. With V trimmed by 2 bases and J by 0 bases, 1 base remained unmatched. The CDR3 covers 15 residues. CDR1 and CDR2 from the germline V gene are MGHRA and YSYEKL.

The chain recombines TRBV15 with TRBJ1-3; possibly TRBD1 for D (6 bases). Trimming took off 0 bases at V and 1 base at J, with 10 bases between the two ends. Germline V gives CDR1 LNHNV, CDR2 YYDKDF (reference sequence). The CDR3 covers 16 residues. The CDR3 DNA sequence: TGTGCCACCAGCAGAGATGGGGGGGCATCTGGAAACACCATATATTTT. Translated: CATSRDGGASGNTIYF.

This chain connects TRBV7-9 to TRBJ2-1, with D unresolved. Germline-derived CDR1 and CDR2 are SEHNR and FQNEAQ (reference sequence). CDR3 size: 16 residues. Trimming left V 1 base short and J 7 bases short, with 17 bases between. In DNA, the CDR3 is TGTGCCAGCAGCTTAGTGGGTTCCATCTCTAGGAATGAGCAGTTCTTC. It yields the protein CASSLVGSISRNEQFF. The variable domain in full, completed from reference TRBV7-9 and TRBJ2-1, reads DTGVSQNPRHKITKRGQNVTFRCDPISEHNRLYWYRQTLGQGPEFLTYFQNEAQLEKSRLLSDRFSAERPKGSFSTLEIQRTEQGDSAMYLCASSLVGSISRNEQFFGPGTRLTVL.

The genes are TRBV7-6 and TRBJ2-7; TRBD1 aligns across 11 bases. Germline lookup yields CDR1 SGHVS and CDR2 FNYEAQ. The CDR3 totals 14 residues. V shed 5 bases, J shed 6 bases, and the junction held 6 bases outside the gene matches. The DNA of the CDR3 is TGTGCCAGCAGCCTCGGACAGGGGGCGGGCGAGCAGTACTTC. The encoded protein is CASSLGQGAGEQYF.

The rearrangement uses TRBV10-3 and TRBJ2-2; 11 bases are a match to TRBD2. V lost 6 bases and J lost 7; bases outside the gene matches: 16. CDR1 and CDR2 from the germline V gene are ENHRY and SYGVKD. The length of the CDR3 is 18 residues. The CDR3 is CAISRDSLAGGTGGELFF. The CDR3 DNA sequence: TGTGCCATCAGCCGAGACTCTCTAGCGGGAGGAACGGGCGGGGAGCTGTTTTTT.

This clone was seen a few times. The chain links TRBV9 to TRBJ1-1; D remains ambiguous. This CDR3 contains 14 residues. From germline, CDR1 is SGDLS and CDR2 YYNGEE. Between the trimmed V and J ends, which lost 0 bases and 1 base, there was a span of 7 bases. The CDR3 nucleotides read TGTGCCAGCAGCGTAGATTTACGGAACACTGAAGCTTTCTTT. It encodes CASSVDLRNTEAFF.

The chain combines TRBV6-5 with TRBJ2-7, with TRBD1 matching over 8 bases. Germline CDR1 and CDR2: MNHEY and SVGAGI. This CDR3 spans 15 amino acids. V dropped 6 bases and J dropped 2; count of bases not matched to a gene: 9. CDR3 nucleotide sequence: TGTGCCAGCAGCGCGACAGGGGCAATCACCTACGAGCAGTACTTC. It encodes CASSATGAITYEQYF.